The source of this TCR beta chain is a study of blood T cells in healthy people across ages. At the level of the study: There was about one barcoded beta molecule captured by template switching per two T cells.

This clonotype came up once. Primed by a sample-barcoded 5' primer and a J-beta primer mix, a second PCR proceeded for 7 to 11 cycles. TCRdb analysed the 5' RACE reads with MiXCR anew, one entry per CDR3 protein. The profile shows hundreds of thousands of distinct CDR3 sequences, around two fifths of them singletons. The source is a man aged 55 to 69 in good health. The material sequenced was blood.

The CDR3 coding sequence is TGTGCCAGCAGTGAAGCCCCGACAGGGTACAATGAGCAGTTCTTC. This encodes CASSEAPTGYNEQFF. The rearrangement links TRBV6-1 to TRBJ2-1, with 7 bases aligning to TRBD1. The CDR3 is 15 amino acids. The V gene's germline CDR1 is MNHNS and CDR2 SASEGT. J gave up 4 bases and V 0 bases, and 3 bases lay outside the gene matches.